This T cell receptor beta chain is drawn from a study of blood T cell repertoires in COVID-19. In the authors' workflow: Amplification from reference gene primers served as the basis for estimated nucleated cell counts. The method was immunoSEQ multiplex PCR; TCRdb's version includes in-frame clones alone and lacks a portion of them. V, J and clone size are those of that table, while D and trimming were read from the DNA. The sample has about 100,000 clones; 85% are singletons. The ends lost 2 bases at V and 0 bases at J; junction bases unmatched: 2. The length of the CDR3 is 15 residues. From germline, CDR1 is KGHSH and CDR2 LQKENI.

V and J are TRBV18 and TRBJ2-3; 7 nucleotides agree with TRBD1. The source is a man over 45 with active or convalescent COVID-19. Sequenced: peripheral blood. The CDR3 nucleotides read TGTGCCAGCTCACCATGGGACAGCAGCACAGATACGCAGTATTTT. Its translation is CASSPWDSSTDTQYF.